This T cell receptor (beta chain) was documented in a study of post-analysis software for immune sequencing data. Study conclusions and caveats: Co-batched samples clustered tightly together by F measure. Comparison with controls showed significantly lower normalized Chao1 diversity in multiple sclerosis patients. Included in a set of a few TRBV segments more frequent in patients than controls were TRBV5-6, TRBV5-1 and TRBV20-1.

Sequencing libraries made from TCR beta cDNA carried unique molecular identifiers. TCRdb re-derived calls from the PCR reads in MiXCR, one entry per CDR3 protein. The sample lists approximately 460,000 distinct CDR3 sequences, approximately 45% occurring once. On this clonotype itself: Antigen: not known.

V shed 2 bases and J shed 2 bases, with 10 bases lying between them. The CDR3 extends over 14 amino acids. This clonotype originated in a girl under 18 with multiple sclerosis. J is TRBJ2-7 and V is TRBV12-3 or TRBV12-4; no firm D call. The specimen was blood. DNA for the CDR3: TGTGCCAGCAGTTTACTGGGATTCACCTACGAGCAGTACTTC. Translated: CASSLLGFTYEQYF.